This T cell receptor beta chain was identified during a study of blood T cell repertoires in COVID-19. The CDR3 runs 13 residues. The ends were cut back, 0 bases at V and 3 bases at J, with 8 bases in the middle. Germline V CDR1 and CDR2: SQVTM, ANQGSEA. This clone was detected only a few times. Only in-frame clones appear in the TCRdb table, and some are missing; sequencing was by immunoSEQ multiplex PCR. The repertoire consists of 150,000 to 200,000 clones, with around 85% occurring once and the leading ten covering 3% to 4%. This sequence was found in a human donor with acute or convalescent COVID-19. The donor label of this sample is uncertain. This chain uses TRBV29-1 with TRBJ1-2; weak D call: TRBD1 (6 bases). The sample comprised peripheral blood. The CDR3 reads CSVEDRTDYGYTF. The CDR3 nucleotides read TGCAGCGTTGAAGATCGGACAGACTATGGCTACACCTTC. The full variable domain, its missing parts supplied by reference TRBV29-1 and TRBJ1-2, is SAVISQKPSRDICQRGTSLTIQCQVDSQVTMMFWYRQQPGQSLTLIATANQGSEATYESGFVIDKFPISRPNLTFSTLTVSNMSPEDSSIYLCSVEDRTDYGYTFGSGTRLTVV.